This T cell receptor beta chain was sequenced in a study of cytomegalovirus exposure and HLA in healthy donors. Turning to the study itself: Findings of an earlier analysis included 90 million to 120 million unique TCR beta sequences from some 200 million T cells. From donors who were HLA-typed, an early data release held 81 million or so unique TCRs.

Everyone who donated was a healthy bone marrow donor. V lost 6 bases and J lost 7; bases outside the gene matches: 6. The CDR3 is made up of 14 amino acids. Germline values: CDR1 MNHNY, CDR2 SVGAGI (reference sequence). The PCR made use of 60 Vbeta and 13 Jbeta primers. Clones were sequenced by immunoSEQ multiplex PCR, and TCRdb holds only the in-frame ones, with some missing. The data contain roughly 110,000 clones, 65% to 80% of them singletons. Sequenced sample: PBMCs. This clonotype was obtained from a male donor in good health and CMV-seronegative. J is TRBJ1-2 and V is TRBV6-6, with TRBD1 matching 12 bases. As DNA, the CDR3 is TGTGCCAGCAGGTTGGGACAGGGGGCAGTTGGCTACACCTTC. It yields the protein CASRLGQGAVGYTF.